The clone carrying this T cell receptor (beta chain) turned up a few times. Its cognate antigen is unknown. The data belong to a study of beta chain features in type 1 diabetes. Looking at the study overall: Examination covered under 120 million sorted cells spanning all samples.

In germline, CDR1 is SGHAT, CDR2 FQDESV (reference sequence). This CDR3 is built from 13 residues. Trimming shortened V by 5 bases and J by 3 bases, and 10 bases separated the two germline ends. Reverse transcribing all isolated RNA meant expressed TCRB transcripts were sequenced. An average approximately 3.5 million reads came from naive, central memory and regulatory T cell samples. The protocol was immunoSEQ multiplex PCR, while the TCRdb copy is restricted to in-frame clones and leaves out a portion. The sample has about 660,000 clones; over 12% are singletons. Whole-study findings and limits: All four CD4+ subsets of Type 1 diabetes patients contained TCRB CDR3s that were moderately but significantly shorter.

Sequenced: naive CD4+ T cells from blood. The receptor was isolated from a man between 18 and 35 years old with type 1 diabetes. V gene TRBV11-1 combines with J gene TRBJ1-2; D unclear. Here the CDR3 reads CASSTAHDYGYTF. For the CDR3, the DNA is TGTGCCAGCAGCACAGCGCATGACTATGGCTACACCTTC.